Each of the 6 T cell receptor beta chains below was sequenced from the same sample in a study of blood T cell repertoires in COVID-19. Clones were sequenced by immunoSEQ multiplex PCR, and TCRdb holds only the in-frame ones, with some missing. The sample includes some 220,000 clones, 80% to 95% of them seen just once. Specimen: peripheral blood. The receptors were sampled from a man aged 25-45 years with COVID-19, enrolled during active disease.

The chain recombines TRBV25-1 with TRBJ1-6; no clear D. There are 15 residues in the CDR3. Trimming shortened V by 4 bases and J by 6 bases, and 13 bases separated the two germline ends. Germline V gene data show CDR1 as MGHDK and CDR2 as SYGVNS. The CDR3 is CASSGAPGINSPLHF. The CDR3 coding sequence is TGTGCCAGCAGTGGCGCCCCAGGTATTAATTCACCCCTCCACTTT.

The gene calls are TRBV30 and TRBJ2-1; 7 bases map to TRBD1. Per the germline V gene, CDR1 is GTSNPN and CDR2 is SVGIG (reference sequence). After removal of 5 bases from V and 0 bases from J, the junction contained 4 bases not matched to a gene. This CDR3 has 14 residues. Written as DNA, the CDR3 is TGTGCCTGGGCAGGGGGAAACTCCTACAATGAGCAGTTCTTC. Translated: CAWAGGNSYNEQFF.

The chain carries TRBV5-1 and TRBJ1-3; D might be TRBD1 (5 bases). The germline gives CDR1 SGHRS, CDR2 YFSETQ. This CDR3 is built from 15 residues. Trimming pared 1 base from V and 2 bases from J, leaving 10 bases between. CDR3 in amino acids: CASSLRGPPGNTIYF. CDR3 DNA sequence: TGCGCCAGCAGCTTGAGGGGTCCGCCTGGAAACACCATATATTTT.

CDR3 region: CASSARTEGIHEQYF. CDR3 coding DNA: TGTGCCAGCAGCGCTCGCACAGAAGGCATCCACGAGCAGTACTTC. The rearrangement links TRBV2 to TRBJ2-7, with D uncertain. The CDR3 length is 15 residues. V was shortened by 6 bases and J by 5 bases, with 20 bases between the two germline ends. In germline, CDR1 is SNHLY, CDR2 FYNNEI.

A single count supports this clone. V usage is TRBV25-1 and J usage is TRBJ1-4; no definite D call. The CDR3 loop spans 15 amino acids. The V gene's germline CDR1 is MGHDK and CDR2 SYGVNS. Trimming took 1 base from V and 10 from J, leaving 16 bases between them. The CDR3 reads CASSESDFQVGKLFF. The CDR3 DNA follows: TGTGCCAGCAGTGAATCGGACTTCCAGGTGGGAAAACTGTTTTTT.

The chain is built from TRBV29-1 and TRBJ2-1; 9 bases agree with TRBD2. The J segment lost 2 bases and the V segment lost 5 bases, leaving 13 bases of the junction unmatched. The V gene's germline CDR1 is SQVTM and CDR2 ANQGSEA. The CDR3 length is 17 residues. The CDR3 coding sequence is TGCAGCGTTATAATCCCTAGCGGGGAATTAACCTACAATGAGCAGTTCTTC. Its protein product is CSVIIPSGELTYNEQFF.